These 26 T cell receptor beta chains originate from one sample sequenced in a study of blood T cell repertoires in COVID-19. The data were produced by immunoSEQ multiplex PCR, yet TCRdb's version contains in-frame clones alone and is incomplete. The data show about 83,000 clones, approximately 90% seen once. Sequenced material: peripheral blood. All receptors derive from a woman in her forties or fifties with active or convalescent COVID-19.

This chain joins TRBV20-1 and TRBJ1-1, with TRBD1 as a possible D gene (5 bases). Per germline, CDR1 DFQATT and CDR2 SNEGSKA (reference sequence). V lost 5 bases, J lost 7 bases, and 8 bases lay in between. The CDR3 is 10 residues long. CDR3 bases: TGCAGTGCTCGACAGCTTGAAGCTTTCTTT. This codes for CSARQLEAFF.

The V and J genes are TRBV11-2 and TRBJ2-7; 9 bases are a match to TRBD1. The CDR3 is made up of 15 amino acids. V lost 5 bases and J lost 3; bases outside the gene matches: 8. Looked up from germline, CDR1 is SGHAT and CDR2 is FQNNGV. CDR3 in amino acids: CASSPRTGVDYEQYF. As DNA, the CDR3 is TGTGCCAGCAGCCCCCGGACAGGGGTTGACTACGAGCAGTACTTC.

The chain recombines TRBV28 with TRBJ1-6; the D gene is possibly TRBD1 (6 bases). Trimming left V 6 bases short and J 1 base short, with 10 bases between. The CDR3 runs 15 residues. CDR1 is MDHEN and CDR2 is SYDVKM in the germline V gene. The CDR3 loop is CASSTGRSYNSPLHF. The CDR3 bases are TGTGCCAGCAGCACAGGGAGATCCTATAATTCACCCCTCCACTTT.

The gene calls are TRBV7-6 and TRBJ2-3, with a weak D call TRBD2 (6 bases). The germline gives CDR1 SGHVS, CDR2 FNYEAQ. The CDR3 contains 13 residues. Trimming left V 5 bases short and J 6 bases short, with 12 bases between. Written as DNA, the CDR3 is TGTGCCAGCAGCGGGACTTGGGGGGATACGCAGTATTTT. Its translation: CASSGTWGDTQYF.

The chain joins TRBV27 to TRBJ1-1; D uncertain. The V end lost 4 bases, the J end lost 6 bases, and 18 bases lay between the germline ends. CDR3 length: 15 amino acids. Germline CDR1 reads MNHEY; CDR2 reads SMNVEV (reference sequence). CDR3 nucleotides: TGTGCCAGCAGTTCATTTGGCCGAACAGTCGCTGAAGCTTTCTTT. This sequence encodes CASSSFGRTVAEAFF.

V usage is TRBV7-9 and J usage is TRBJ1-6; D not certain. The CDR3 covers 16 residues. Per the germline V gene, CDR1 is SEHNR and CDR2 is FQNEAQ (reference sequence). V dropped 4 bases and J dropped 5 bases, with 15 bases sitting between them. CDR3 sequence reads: CASSSLREPDNSPLHF. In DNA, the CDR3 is TGTGCCAGCAGCTCTTTGCGGGAGCCCGATAATTCACCCCTCCACTTT.

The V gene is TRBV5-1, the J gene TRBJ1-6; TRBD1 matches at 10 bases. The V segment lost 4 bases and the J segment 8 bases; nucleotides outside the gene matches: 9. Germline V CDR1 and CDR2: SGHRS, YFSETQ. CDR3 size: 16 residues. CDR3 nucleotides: TGCGCCAGCAGCCTCCAATCCGGGACAGGGGATTCACCCCTCCACTTT. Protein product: CASSLQSGTGDSPLHF.

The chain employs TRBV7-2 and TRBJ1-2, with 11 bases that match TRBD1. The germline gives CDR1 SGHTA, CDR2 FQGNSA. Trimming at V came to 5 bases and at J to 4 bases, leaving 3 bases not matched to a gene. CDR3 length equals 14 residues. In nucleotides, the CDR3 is TGTGCCAGCAGCCGGACAGGGGGCATCTATGGCTACACCTTC. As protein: CASSRTGGIYGYTF. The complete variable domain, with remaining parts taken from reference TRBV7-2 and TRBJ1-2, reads GAGVSQSPSNKVTEKGKDVELRCDPISGHTALYWYRQSLGQGLEFLIYFQGNSAPDKSGLPSDRFSAERTGGSVSTLTIQRTQQEDSAVYLCASSRTGGIYGYTFGSGTRLTVV.

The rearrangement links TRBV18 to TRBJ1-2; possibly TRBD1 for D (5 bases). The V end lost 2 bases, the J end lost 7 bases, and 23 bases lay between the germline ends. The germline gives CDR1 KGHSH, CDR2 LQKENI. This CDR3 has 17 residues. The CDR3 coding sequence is TGTGCCAGCTCACCAATGGGCGAGATTGGCAGGGCGAGTGGCTACACCTTC. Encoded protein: CASSPMGEIGRASGYTF.

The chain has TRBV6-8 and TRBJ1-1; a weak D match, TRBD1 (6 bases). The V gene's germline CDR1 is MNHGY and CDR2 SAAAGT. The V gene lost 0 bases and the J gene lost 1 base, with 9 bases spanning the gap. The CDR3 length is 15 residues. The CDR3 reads CASSYSYRENTEAFF. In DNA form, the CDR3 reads TGTGCCAGCAGTTACTCGTACAGGGAGAACACTGAAGCTTTCTTT.

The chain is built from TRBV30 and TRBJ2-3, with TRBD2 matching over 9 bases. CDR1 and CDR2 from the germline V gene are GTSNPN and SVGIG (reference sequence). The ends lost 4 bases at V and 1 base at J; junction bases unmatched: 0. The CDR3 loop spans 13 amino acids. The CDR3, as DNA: TGTGCCTGGACTAGCGGGGGCACAGATACGCAGTATTTT. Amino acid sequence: CAWTSGGTDTQYF.

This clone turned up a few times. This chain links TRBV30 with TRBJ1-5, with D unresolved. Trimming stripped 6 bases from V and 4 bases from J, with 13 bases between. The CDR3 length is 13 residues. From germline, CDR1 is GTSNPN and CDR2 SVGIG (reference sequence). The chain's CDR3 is CACRGAPNQPQHF. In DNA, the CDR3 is TGTGCCTGCCGAGGCGCTCCAAATCAGCCCCAGCATTTT. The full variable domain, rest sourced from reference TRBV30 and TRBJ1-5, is SQTIHQWPATLVQPVGSPLSLECTVEGTSNPNLYWYRQAAGRGLQLLFYSVGIGQISSEVPQNLSASRPQDRQFILSSKKLLLSDSGFYLCACRGAPNQPQHFGDGTRLSIL.

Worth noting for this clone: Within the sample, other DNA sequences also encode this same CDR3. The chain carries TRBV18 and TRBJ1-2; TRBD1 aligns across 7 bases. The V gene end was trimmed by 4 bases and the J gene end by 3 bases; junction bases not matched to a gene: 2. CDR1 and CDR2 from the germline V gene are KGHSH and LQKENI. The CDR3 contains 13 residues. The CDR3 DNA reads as TGTGCCAGCTCACGAGACAGGGACTATGGCTACACCTTC. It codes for CASSRDRDYGYTF. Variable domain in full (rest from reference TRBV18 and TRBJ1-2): NAGVMQNPRHLVRRRGQEARLRCSPMKGHSHVYWYRQLPEEGLKFMVYLQKENIIDESGMPKERFSAEFPKEGPSILRIQQVVRGDSAAYFCASSRDRDYGYTFGSGTRLTVV.

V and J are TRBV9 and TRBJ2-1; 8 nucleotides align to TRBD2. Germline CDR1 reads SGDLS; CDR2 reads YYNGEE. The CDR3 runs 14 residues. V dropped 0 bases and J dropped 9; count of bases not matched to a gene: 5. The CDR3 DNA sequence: TGTGCCAGCAGCGTAGGGGGGACTAGTGGTGAGCAGTTCTTC. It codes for CASSVGGTSGEQFF.

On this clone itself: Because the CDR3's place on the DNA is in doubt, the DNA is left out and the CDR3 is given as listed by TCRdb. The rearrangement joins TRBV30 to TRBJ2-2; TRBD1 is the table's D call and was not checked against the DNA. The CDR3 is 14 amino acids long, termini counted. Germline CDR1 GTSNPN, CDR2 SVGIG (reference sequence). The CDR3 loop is CACANRVGTGELFF.

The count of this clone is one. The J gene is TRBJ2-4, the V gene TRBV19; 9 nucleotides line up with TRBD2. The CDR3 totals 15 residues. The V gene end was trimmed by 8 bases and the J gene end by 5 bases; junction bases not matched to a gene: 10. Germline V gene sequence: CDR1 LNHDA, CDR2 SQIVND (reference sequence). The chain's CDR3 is CASSTGTSYQNIQYF. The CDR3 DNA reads TGTGCCAGTTCCACCGGGACTAGCTATCAAAACATTCAGTACTTC.

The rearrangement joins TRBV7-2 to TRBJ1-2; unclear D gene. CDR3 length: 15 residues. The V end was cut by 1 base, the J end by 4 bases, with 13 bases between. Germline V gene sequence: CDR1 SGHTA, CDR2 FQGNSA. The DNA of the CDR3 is TGTGCCAGCAGCTTAGTTCTGGAGGGCTCCTATGGCTACACCTTC. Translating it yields CASSLVLEGSYGYTF.

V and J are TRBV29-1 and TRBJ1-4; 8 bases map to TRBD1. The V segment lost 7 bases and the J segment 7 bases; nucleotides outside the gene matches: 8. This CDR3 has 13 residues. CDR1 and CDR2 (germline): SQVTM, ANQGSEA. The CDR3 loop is CSAKTGDSEKLFF. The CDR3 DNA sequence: TGCAGCGCCAAGACAGGGGACAGTGAAAAACTGTTTTTT.

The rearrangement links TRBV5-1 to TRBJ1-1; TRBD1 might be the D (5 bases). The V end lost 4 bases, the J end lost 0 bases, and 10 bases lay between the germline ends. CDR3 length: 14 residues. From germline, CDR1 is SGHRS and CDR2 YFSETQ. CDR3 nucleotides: TGCGCCAGCAGCCTTGACAGAGTGAACACTGAAGCTTTCTTT. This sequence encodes CASSLDRVNTEAFF.

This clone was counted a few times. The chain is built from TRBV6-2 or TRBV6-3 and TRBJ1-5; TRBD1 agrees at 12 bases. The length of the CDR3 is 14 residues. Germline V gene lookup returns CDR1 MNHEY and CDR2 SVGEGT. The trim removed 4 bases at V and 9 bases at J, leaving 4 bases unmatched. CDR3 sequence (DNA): TGTGCCAGCAGTTGGGACAGGGGGCGATTGCCCCAGCATTTT. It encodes CASSWDRGRLPQHF.

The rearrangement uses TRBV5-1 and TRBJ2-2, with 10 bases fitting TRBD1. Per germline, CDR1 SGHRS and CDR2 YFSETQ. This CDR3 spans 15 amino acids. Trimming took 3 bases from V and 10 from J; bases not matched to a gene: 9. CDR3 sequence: CASSWGGQGSEELFF. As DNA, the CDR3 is TGCGCCAGCAGCTGGGGGGGACAGGGGTCCGAGGAGCTGTTTTTT.

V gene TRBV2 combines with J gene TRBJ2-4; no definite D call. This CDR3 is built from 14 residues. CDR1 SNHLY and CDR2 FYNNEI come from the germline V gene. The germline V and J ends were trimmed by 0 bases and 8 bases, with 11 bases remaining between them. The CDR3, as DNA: TGTGCCAGCAGTGAAGCAGGCAGGCCCGACATTCAGTACTTC. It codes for CASSEAGRPDIQYF.

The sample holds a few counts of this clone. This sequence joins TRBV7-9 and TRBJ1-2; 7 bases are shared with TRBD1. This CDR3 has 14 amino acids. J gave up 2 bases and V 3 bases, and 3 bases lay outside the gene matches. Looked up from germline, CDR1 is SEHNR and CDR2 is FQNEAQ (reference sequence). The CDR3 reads CASSLPGQNYGYTF. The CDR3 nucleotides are TGTGCCAGCAGCTTGCCGGGACAGAACTATGGCTACACCTTC. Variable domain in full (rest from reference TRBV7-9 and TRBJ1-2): DTGVSQNPRHKITKRGQNVTFRCDPISEHNRLYWYRQTLGQGPEFLTYFQNEAQLEKSRLLSDRFSAERPKGSFSTLEIQRTEQGDSAMYLCASSLPGQNYGYTFGSGTRLTVV.

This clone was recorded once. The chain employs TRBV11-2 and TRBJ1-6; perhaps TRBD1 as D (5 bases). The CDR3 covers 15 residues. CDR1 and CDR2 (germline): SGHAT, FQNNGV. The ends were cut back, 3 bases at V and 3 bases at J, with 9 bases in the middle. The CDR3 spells CASSFSQGYNSPLHF. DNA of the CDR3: TGTGCCAGCAGCTTCTCTCAGGGCTATAATTCACCCCTCCACTTT.

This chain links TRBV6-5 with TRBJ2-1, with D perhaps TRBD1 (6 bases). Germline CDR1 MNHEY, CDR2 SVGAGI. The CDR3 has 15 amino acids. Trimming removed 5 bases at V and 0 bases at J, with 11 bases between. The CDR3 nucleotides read TGTGCCAGCAGTCAGGGGAGTCCCTCCTACAATGAGCAGTTCTTC. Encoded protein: CASSQGSPSYNEQFF.

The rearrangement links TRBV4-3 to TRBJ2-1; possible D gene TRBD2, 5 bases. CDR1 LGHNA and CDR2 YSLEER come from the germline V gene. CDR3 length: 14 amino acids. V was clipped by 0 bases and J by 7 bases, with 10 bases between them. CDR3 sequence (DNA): TGCGCCAGCAGCCAAGAGTGGCTAGCAAATGAGCAGTTCTTC. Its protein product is CASSQEWLANEQFF.